The rows below give T cell receptor beta chains drawn from one sample of a study of T cell responses to AZD1222 COVID-19 vaccine. Using immunoSEQ multiplex PCR, the repertoire was profiled, and TCRdb retains in-frame clones only, with some absent. The table shows 90,000 to 100,000 clones, with around 85% occurring only once. Sequenced here: peripheral blood, sampled 28 days after the second AZD1222 dose. The receptor set was obtained from an adult who received the AZD1222 COVID-19 vaccine. The CDR3 runs from the conserved cysteine through the conserved F or W. D genes are given only for firm matches. Clone size appears in some rows only: once, few, many, or a class for an expanded clone.

d_gene	v_gene	j_gene	abundance	CDR3nt	CDR3aa
NA	TRBV7-9	TRBJ1-2	NA	TGTGCCAGCAGCTTAGTGGGGTCTAACTATGTCTACACCTTC	CASSLVGSNYVYTF
TRBD2	TRBV10-3	TRBJ2-1	NA	TGTGCCATCAGAGGACTAGCGAATAATGAGCAGTTCTTC	CAIRGLANNEQFF
TRBD2	TRBV11-2	TRBJ2-7	NA	TGTGCCAGCAGCTTAGACCGGACTAGCCCCAAAGCCTTCTCCTACGAGCAGTACTTC	CASSLDRTSPKAFSYEQYF
TRBD1	TRBV27	TRBJ1-4	NA	TGTGCCAGCAGTTTTAAAGGGACAGGGGATGAAAAACTGTTTTTT	CASSFKGTGDEKLFF
NA	TRBV29-1	TRBJ2-7	NA	TGCAGCGCCCGGTCGCACTCCTACGAGCAGTACTTC	CSARSHSYEQYF
TRBD1	TRBV5-1	TRBJ2-2	NA	TGCGCCAGCAGCTTGGGGCCGGGACAGGGGGCGGCCGGGGAGCTGTTTTTT	CASSLGPGQGAAGELFF
NA	TRBV24-1	TRBJ2-1	NA	TGTGCCACCTCATATGTCTATGAGCAGTTCTTC	CATSYVYEQFF
NA	TRBV29-1	TRBJ1-5	NA	TGCAGCGCCCGGGGGGCCAGCAATCAGCCCCAGCATTTT	CSARGASNQPQHF
NA	TRBV27	TRBJ2-7	NA	TGTGCCAGCACACACGGCTACGAGCAGTACTTC	CASTHGYEQYF
TRBD1	TRBV20-1	TRBJ2-7	few	TGCAGTGCTACCCCAGGGGGCGAGCAGTACTTC	CSATPGGEQYF
TRBD1	TRBV7-9	TRBJ1-1	NA	TGTGCCAGCAGCTTGAAGGACAGGGGATTGGAAGCTTTCTTT	CASSLKDRGLEAFF
NA	TRBV19	TRBJ2-1	NA	TGTGCCAGTAGTAGTGAAGCGTGGAATGAGCAGTTCTTC	CASSSEAWNEQFF
NA	TRBV6-6	TRBJ1-3	NA	TGTGCCAGCAGTTCCGGGACGGACTCTGGAAACACCATATATTTT	CASSSGTDSGNTIYF
NA	TRBV30	TRBJ1-3	NA	TGTGCCTGGAGTTATGGAAGAGCCTCAGGAAACACCATATATTTT	CAWSYGRASGNTIYF
NA	TRBV27	TRBJ2-5	few	TGTGCCAGCAGTTCAGAGTTCTGGGAGACCCAGTACTTC	CASSSEFWETQYF
TRBD2	TRBV27	TRBJ2-1	few	TGTGCCAGCAGTTTAAGTCTAGCGGGAGCCTTCTCCTACAATGAGCAGTTCTTC	CASSLSLAGAFSYNEQFF
NA	TRBV7-8	TRBJ2-1	NA	TGTGCCAGCAGACATCTGGACTCCTACAATGAGCAGTTCTTC	CASRHLDSYNEQFF
NA	TRBV3-1/TRBV3-2	TRBJ2-3	NA	TGTGCCAGCAGCCAGAACTACGGAGATACGCAGTATTTT	CASSQNYGDTQYF
TRBD1	TRBV11-2	TRBJ2-3	NA	TGTGCCAGCAGCTTAGTATCAGGGGGTAGCACAGATACGCAGTATTTT	CASSLVSGGSTDTQYF
TRBD2	TRBV2	TRBJ2-7	once	TGTGCCAGCAGCGGGGGGGGTTACGAGCAGTACTTC	CASSGGGYEQYF
TRBD1	TRBV11-2	TRBJ2-7	NA	TGTGCCAGCAGCTTCGCAGGGGGATGGGGCGAGCAGTACTTC	CASSFAGGWGEQYF
TRBD1	TRBV19	TRBJ1-2	NA	TGTGCCAGTAGGGCCCCCGGACAGGGGAGGTATGGCTACACCTTC	CASRAPGQGRYGYTF
NA	TRBV6-1	TRBJ1-2	NA	TGTGCCAGCAGTGAAGCGCTTCAGGACTATGGCTACACCTTC	CASSEALQDYGYTF
NA	TRBV2	TRBJ1-3	few	TGTGCCAGCAGTTGGGACATCTCCCGCTCTGGAAACACCATATATTTT	CASSWDISRSGNTIYF
TRBD2	TRBV7-3	TRBJ2-5	once	TGTGCCAGCAGCTTAAACCCCTTCGGGGCGGGGGGAGAGACCCAGTACTTC	CASSLNPFGAGGETQYF
TRBD2	TRBV7-2	TRBJ2-5	once	TGTGCCAGCAGTTCCGGGACTAGTAAGGAGACCCAGTACTTC	CASSSGTSKETQYF
NA	TRBV28	TRBJ2-5	few	TGTGCCAGCACCCTTAACAGACAAGAGACCCAGTACTTC	CASTLNRQETQYF
NA	TRBV5-3	TRBJ2-6	NA	TGTGCCAGAAGCGGGTTCGAGGACAGCAGCTCTGGGGCCAACGTCCTGACTTTC	CARSGFEDSSSGANVLTF
NA	TRBV11-2	TRBJ2-1	once	TGTGCCAGCAGTAGAGGTAGCTCCTACAATGAGCAGTTCTTC	CASSRGSSYNEQFF